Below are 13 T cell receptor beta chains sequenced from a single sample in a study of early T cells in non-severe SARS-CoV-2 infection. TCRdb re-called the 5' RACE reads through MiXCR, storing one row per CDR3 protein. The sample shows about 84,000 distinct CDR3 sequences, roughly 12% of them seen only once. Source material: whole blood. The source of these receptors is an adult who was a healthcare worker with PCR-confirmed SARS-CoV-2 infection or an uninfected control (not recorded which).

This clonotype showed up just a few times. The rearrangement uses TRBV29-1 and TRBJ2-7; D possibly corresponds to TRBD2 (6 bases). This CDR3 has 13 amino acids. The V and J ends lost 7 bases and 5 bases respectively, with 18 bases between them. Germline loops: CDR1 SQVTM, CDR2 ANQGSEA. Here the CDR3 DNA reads TGCAGCGCCCGAGATGGAGGGGTGGACGAGCAGTACTTC. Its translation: CSARDGGVDEQYF.

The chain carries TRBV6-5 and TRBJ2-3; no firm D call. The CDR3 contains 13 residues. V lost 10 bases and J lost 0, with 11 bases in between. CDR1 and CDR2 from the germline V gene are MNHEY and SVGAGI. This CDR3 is CATGRVSTDTQYF. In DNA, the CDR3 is TGTGCCACCGGACGGGTTAGCACAGATACGCAGTATTTT.

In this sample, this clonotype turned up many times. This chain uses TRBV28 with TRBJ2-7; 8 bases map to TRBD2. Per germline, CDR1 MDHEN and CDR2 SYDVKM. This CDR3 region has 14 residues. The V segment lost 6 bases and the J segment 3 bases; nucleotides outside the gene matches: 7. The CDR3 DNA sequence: TGTGCCAGCAGCCTGCCGGGAGGGATCTACGAGCAGTACTTC. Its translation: CASSLPGGIYEQYF.

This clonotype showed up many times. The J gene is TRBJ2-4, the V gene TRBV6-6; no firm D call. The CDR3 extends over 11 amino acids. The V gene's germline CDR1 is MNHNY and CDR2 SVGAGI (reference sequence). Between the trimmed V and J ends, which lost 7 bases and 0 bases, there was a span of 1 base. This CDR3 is CASTAKNIQYF. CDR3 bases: TGTGCCAGCACAGCCAAAAACATTCAGTACTTC.

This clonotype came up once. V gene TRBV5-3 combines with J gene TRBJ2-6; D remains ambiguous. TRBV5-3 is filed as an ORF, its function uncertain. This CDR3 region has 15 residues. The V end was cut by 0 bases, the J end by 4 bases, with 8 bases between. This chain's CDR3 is CARSLVCAGANVLTF. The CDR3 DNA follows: TGTGCCAGAAGCTTGGTCTGCGCCGGGGCCAACGTCCTGACTTTC.

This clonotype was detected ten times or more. The CDR3 region is CAWSWDSSYNEQFF. The CDR3, as DNA: TGTGCCTGGAGTTGGGACAGCTCCTACAATGAGCAGTTCTTC. The chain joins TRBV30 to TRBJ2-1, with 7 bases identical to TRBD1. V dropped 2 bases and J dropped 0; count of bases not matched to a gene: 1. The CDR3 is made up of 14 amino acids. Germline CDR1 GTSNPN, CDR2 SVGIG (reference sequence).

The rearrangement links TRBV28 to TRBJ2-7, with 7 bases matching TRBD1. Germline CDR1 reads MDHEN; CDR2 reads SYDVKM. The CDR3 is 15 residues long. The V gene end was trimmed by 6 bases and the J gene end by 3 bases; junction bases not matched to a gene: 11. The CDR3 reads CASSRAGGQHYEQYF. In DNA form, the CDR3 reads TGTGCCAGCAGCCGAGCAGGGGGACAGCACTACGAGCAGTACTTC.

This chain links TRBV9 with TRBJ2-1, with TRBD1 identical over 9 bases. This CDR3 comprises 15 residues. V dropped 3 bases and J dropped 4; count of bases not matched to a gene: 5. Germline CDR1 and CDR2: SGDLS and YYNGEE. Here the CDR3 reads CASSDLGQGYNEQFF. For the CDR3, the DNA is TGTGCCAGCAGCGATTTGGGACAGGGTTACAATGAGCAGTTCTTC.

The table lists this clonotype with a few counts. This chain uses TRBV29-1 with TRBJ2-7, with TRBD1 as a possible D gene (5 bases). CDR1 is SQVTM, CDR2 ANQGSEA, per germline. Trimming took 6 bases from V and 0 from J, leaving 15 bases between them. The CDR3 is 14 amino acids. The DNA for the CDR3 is TGCAGCGTCCCAAGGGGCTGGAGCTCCTACGAGCAGTACTTC. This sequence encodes CSVPRGWSSYEQYF.

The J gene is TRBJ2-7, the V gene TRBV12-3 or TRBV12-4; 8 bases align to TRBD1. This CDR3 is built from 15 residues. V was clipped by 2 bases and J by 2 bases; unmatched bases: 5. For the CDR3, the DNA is TGTGCCAGCAGTTTAAGGGCAGGGGGCCCCTACGAGCAGTACTTC. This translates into CASSLRAGGPYEQYF.

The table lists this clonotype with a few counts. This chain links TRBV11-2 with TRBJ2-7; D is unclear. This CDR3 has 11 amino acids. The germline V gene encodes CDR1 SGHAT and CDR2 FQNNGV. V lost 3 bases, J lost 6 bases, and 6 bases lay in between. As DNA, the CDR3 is TGTGCCAGCAGCTTCCGATCCGAGCAGTACTTC. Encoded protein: CASSFRSEQYF.

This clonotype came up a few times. As DNA, the CDR3 is TGTGCCAGCAGTTACTCGAATCAGGGCTATGACGAGCAGTACTTC. Translating it yields CASSYSNQGYDEQYF. The chain couples TRBV6-5 to TRBJ2-7, with D perhaps TRBD1 (5 bases). Germline V lookup: CDR1 MNHEY, CDR2 SVGAGI. The CDR3 extends over 15 amino acids. The ends were cut back, 0 bases at V and 5 bases at J, with 14 bases in the middle.

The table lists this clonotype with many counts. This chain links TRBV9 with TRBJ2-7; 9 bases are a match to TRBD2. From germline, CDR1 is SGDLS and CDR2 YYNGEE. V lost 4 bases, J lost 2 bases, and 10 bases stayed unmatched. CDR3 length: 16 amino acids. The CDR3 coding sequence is TGTGCCAGCAGCCCACTAAAAGGACTAGCGACCTACGAGCAGTACTTC. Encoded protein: CASSPLKGLATYEQYF.